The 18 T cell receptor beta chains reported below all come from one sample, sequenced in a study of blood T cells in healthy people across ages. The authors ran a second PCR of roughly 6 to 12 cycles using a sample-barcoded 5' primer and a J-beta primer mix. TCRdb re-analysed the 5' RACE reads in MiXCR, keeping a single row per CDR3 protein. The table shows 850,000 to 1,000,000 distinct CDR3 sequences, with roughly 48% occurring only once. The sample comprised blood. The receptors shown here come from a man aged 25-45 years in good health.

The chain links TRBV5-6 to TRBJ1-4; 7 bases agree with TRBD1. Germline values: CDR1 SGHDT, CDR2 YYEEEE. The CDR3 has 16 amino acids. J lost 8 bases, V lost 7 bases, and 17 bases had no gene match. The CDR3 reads CASQAPRNRGSEKLFF. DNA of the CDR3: TGTGCCAGCCAAGCCCCTAGGAACAGGGGATCGGAAAAACTGTTTTTT.

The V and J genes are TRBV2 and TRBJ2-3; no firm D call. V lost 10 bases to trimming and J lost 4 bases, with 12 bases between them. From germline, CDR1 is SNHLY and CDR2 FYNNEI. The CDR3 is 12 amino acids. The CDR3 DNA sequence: TGTGCCAACAGAAGAGAGGCAGATACGCAGTATTTT. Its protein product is CANRREADTQYF. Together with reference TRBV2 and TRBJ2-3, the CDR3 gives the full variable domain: EPEVTQTPSHQVTQMGQEVILRCVPISNHLYFYWYRQILGQKVEFLVSFYNNEISEKSEIFDDQFSVERPDGSNFTLKIRSTKLEDSAMYFCANRREADTQYFGPGTRLTVL.

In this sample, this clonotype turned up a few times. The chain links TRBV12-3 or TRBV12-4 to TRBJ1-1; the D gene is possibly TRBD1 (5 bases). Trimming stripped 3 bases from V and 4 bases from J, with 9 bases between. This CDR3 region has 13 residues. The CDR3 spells CASSFPGGTEAFF. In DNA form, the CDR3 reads TGTGCCAGCAGTTTTCCTGGGGGCACTGAAGCTTTCTTT.

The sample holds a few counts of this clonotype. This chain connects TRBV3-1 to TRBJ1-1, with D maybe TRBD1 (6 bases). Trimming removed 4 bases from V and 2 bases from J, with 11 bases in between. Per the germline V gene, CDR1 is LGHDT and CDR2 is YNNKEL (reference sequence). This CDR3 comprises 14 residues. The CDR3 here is CASSRQTGNTEAFF. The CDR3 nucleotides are TGTGCCAGCAGCCGCCAGACAGGAAACACTGAAGCTTTCTTT. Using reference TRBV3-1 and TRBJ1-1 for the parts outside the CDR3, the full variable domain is DTAVSQTPKYLVTQMGNDKSIKCEQNLGHDTMYWYKQDSKKFLKIMFSYNNKELIINETVPNRFSPKSPDKAHLNLHINSLELGDSAVYFCASSRQTGNTEAFFGQGTRLTVV.

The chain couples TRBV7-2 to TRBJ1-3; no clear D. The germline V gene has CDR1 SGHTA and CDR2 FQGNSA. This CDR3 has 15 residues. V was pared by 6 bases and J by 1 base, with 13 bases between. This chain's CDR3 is CASRPGRSSGNTIYF. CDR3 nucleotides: TGTGCCAGCAGACCCGGACGGAGTTCTGGAAACACCATATATTTT.

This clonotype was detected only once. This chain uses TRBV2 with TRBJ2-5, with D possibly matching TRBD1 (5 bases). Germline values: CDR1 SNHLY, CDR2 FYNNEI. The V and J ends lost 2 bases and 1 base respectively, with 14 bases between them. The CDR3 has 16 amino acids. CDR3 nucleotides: TGTGCCAGCAGTGAACTTTGGGGTCAGGGCCAAGAGACCCAGTACTTC. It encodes CASSELWGQGQETQYF. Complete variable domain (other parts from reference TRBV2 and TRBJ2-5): EPEVTQTPSHQVTQMGQEVILRCVPISNHLYFYWYRQILGQKVEFLVSFYNNEISEKSEIFDDQFSVERPDGSNFTLKIRSTKLEDSAMYFCASSELWGQGQETQYFGPGTRLLVL.

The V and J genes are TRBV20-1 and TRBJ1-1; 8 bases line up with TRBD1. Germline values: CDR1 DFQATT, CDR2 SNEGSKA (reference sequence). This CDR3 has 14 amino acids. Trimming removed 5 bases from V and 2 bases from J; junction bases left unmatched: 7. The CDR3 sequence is CSAPGQVINTEAFF. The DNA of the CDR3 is TGCAGTGCTCCGGGACAGGTGATTAACACTGAAGCTTTCTTT.

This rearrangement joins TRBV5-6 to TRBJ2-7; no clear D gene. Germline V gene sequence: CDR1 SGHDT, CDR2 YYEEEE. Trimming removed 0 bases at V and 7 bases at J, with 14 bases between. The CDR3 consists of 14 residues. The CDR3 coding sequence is TGTGCCAGCAGCTTGGATTCAGGCCTAAGGGAGCAGTACTTC. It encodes CASSLDSGLREQYF.

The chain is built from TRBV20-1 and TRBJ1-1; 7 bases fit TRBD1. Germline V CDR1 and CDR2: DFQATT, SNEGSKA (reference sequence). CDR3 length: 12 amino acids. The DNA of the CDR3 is TGCAGGGCTCAATACAGGGGTACTGAAGCTTTCTTT. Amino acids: CRAQYRGTEAFF.

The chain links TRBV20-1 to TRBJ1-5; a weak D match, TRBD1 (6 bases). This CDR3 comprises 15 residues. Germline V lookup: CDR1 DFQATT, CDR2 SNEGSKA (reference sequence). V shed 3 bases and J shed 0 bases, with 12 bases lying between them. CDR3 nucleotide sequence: TGCAGTGCTAGGGGGGCGGGATATAGCAATCAGCCCCAGCATTTT. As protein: CSARGAGYSNQPQHF.

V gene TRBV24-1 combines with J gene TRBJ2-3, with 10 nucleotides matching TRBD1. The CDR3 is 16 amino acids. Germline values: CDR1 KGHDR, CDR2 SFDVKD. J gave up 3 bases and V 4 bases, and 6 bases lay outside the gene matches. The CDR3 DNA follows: TGTGCCACCAGTGACCGGGACAGGGGAGGAACAGATACGCAGTATTTT. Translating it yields CATSDRDRGGTDTQYF.

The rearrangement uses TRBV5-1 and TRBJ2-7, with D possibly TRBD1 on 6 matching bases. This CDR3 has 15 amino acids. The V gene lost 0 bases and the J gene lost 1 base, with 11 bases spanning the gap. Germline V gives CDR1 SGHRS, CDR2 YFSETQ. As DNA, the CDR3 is TGCGCCAGCAGCTTGGGGCCAGGGGAGTCCTACGAGCAGTACTTC. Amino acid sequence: CASSLGPGESYEQYF.

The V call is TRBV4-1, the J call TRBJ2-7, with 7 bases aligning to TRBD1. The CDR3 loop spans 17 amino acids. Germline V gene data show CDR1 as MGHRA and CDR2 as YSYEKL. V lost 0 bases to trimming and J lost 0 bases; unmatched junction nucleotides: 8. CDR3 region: CASSQEKPDRCSYEQYF. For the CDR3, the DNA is TGCGCCAGCAGCCAAGAAAAACCGGACAGGTGCTCCTACGAGCAGTACTTC.

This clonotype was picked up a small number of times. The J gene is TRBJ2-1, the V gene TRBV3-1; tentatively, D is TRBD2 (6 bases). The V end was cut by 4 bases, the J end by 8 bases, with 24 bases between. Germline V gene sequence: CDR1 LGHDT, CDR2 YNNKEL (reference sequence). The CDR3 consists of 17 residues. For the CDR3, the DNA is TGTGCCAGCAGCCTCCCCGCCGGGGGACCAAAAACGGATGAGCAGTTCTTC. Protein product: CASSLPAGGPKTDEQFF.

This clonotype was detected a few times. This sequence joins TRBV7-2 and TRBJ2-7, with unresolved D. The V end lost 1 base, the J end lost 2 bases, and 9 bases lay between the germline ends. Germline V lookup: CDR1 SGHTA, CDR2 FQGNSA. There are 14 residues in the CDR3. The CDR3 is CASSLGKDTYEQYF. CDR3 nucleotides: TGTGCCAGCAGCTTAGGGAAGGATACCTACGAGCAGTACTTC.

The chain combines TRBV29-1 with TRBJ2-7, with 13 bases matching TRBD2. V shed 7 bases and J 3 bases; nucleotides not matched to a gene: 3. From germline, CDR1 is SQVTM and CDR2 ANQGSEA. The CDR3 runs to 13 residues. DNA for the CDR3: TGCAGCGCCGGGACTAGCGGGGACTACGAGCAGTACTTC. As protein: CSAGTSGDYEQYF.

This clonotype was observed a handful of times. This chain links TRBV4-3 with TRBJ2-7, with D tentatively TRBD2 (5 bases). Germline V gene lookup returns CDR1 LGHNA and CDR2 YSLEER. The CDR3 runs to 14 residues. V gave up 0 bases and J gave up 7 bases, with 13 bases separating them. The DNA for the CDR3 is TGCGCCAGCAGCCAAGAGGCTCAAACTAGGGAGCAGTACTTC. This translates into CASSQEAQTREQYF.

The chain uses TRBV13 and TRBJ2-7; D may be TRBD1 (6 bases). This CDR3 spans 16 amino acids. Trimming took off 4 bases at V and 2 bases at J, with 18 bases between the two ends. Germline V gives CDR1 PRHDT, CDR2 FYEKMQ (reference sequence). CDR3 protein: CASSSPTGIKAYEQYF. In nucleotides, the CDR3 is TGTGCCAGCAGCTCCCCGACAGGCATCAAAGCCTACGAGCAGTACTTC.